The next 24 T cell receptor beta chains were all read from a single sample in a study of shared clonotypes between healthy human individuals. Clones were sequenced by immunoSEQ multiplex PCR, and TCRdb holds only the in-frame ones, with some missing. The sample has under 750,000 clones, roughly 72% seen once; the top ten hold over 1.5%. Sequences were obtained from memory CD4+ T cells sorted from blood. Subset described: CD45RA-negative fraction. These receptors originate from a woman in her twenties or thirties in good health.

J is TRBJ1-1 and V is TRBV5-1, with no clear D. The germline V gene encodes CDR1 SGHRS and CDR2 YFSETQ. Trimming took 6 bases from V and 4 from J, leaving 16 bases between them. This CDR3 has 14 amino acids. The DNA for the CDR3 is TGCGCCAGCACCCAACAAGCCGGGAGCACTGAAGCTTTCTTT. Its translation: CASTQQAGSTEAFF.

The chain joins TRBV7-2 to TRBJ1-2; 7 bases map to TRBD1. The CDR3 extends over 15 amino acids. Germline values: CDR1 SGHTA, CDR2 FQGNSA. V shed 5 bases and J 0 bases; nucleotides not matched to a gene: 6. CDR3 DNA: TGTGCCAGCAGCAGAGACAGGGCACCTAACTATGGCTACACCTTC. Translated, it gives CASSRDRAPNYGYTF.

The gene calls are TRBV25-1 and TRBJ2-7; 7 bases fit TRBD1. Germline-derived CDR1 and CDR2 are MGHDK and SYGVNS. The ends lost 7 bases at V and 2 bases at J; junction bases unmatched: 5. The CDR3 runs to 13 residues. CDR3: CASIRTGTYEQYF. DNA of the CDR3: TGTGCCAGCATTCGGACAGGAACCTACGAGCAGTACTTC.

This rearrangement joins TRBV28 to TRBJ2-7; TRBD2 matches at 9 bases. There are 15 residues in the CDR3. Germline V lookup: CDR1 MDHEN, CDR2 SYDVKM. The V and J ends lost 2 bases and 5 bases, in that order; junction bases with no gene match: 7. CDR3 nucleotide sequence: TGTGCCAGCAGTTTAGGGGCGGGAGGGAGCGACGAGCAGTACTTC. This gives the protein CASSLGAGGSDEQYF. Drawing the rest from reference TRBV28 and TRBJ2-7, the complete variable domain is DVKVTQSSRYLVKRTGEKVFLECVQDMDHENMFWYRQDPGLGLRLIYFSYDVKMKEKGDIPEGYSVSREKKERFSLILESASTNQTSMYLCASSLGAGGSDEQYFGPGTRLTVT.

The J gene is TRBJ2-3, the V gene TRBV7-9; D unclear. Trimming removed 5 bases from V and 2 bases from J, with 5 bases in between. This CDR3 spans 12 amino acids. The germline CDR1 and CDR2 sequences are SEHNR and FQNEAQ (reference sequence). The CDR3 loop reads CASSTNTDTQYF. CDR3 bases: TGTGCCAGCAGCACTAACACAGATACGCAGTATTTT.

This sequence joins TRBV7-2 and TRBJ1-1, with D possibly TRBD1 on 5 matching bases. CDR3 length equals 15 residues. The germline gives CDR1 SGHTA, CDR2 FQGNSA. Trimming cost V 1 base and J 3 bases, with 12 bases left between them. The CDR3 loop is CASSLDGRVYTEAFF. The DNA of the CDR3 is TGTGCCAGCAGCTTAGATGGCAGGGTGTACACTGAAGCTTTCTTT.

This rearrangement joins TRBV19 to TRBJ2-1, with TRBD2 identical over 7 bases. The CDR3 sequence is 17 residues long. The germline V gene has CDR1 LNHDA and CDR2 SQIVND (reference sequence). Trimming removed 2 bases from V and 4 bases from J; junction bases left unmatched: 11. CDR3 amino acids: CASSISTGSGAYNEQFF. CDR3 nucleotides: TGTGCCAGTAGTATAAGTACCGGGAGCGGGGCTTACAATGAGCAGTTCTTC.

The CDR3 loop is CASSLGQWNQPQHF. The CDR3 region has the DNA TGTGCCAGCAGTCTGGGACAATGGAATCAGCCCCAGCATTTT. This rearrangement joins TRBV28 to TRBJ1-5; tentative D call: TRBD1 (6 bases). This CDR3 has 14 residues. Germline V gene lookup returns CDR1 MDHEN and CDR2 SYDVKM. V dropped 5 bases and J dropped 4 bases, with 12 bases sitting between them.

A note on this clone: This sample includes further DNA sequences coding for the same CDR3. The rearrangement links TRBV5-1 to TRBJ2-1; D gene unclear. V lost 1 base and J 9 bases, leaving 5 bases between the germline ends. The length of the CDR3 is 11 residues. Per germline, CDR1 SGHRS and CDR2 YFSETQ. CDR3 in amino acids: CASSLSGEQFF. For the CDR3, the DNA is TGCGCCAGCAGCTTGAGTGGTGAGCAGTTCTTC.

The CDR3 DNA is TGTGCCAGCAGTTCTAATGAAAAACTGTTTTTT. Its protein is CASSSNEKLFF. The chain has TRBV2 and TRBJ1-4; D remains unclear. This CDR3 is built from 11 residues. V dropped 5 bases and J dropped 3 bases, with 1 base sitting between them. Germline V lookup: CDR1 SNHLY, CDR2 FYNNEI. The full variable domain, in which reference TRBV2 and TRBJ1-4 provide the parts outside the CDR3, is EPEVTQTPSHQVTQMGQEVILRCVPISNHLYFYWYRQILGQKVEFLVSFYNNEISEKSEIFDDQFSVERPDGSNFTLKIRSTKLEDSAMYFCASSSNEKLFFGSGTQLSVL.

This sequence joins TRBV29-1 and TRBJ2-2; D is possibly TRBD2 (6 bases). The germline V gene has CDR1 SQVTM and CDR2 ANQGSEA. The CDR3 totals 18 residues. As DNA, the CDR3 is TGCGCGTCGCACAAACCATGGGGGGACTCCCTTAGGACCGGGGAGCTGTTTTTT. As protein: CASHKPWGDSLRTGELFF.

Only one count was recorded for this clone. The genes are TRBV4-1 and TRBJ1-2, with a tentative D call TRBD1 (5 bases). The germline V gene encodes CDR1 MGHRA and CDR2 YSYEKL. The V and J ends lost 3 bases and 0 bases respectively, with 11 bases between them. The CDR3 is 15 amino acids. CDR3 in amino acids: CASSQPTVSNYGYTF. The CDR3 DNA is TGCGCCAGCAGCCAGCCGACAGTTTCTAACTATGGCTACACCTTC.

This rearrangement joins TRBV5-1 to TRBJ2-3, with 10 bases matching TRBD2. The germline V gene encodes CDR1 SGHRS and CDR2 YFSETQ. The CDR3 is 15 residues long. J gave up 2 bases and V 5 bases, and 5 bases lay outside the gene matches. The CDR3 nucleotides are TGCGCCAGCAGGGAAACTAGCGGGATCACAGATACGCAGTATTTT. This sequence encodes CASRETSGITDTQYF.

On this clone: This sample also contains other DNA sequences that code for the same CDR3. The CDR3 nucleotides read TGTGCCAGCAGCTTAACGCAGGGGGTATACGAGCAGTACTTC. This codes for CASSLTQGVYEQYF. This sequence joins TRBV7-2 and TRBJ2-7; the match to TRBD1 covers 7 bases. Trimming took 2 bases from V and 4 from J; bases not matched to a gene: 5. There are 14 residues in the CDR3. Looked up from germline, CDR1 is SGHTA and CDR2 is FQGNSA.

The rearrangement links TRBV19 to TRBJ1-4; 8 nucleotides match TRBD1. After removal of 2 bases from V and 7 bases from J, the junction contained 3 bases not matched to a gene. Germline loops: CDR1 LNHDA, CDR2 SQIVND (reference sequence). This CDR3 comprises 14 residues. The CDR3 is CASSIQGAAEKLFF. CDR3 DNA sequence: TGTGCCAGTAGTATACAGGGGGCAGCTGAAAAACTGTTTTTT.

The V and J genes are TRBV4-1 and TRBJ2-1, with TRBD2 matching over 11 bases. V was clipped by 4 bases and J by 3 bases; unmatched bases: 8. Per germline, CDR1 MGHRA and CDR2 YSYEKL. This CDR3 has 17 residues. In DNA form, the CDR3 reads TGCGCCAGCAGCCGACAGTCGACTAGCGGGATCTACAATGAGCAGTTCTTC. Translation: CASSRQSTSGIYNEQFF.

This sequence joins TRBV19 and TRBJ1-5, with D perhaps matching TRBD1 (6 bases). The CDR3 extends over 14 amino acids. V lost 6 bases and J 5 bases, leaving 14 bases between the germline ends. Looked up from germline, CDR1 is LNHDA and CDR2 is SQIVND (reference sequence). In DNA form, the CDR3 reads TGTGCCAGTAGGACAAGGGGGGAGCATCAGCCCCAGCATTTT. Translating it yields CASRTRGEHQPQHF.

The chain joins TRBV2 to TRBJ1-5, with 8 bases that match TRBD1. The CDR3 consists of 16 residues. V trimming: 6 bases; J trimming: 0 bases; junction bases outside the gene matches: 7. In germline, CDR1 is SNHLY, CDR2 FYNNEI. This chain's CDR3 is CASRPQGVISNQPQHF. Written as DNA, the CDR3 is TGTGCCAGCAGACCACAGGGGGTTATTAGCAATCAGCCCCAGCATTTT.

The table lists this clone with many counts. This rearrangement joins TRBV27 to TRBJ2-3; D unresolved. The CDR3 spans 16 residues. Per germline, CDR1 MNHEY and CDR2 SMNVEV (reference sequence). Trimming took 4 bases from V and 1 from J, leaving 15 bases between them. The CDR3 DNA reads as TGTGCCAGCAGTTCCTCGAGGACCCCGCGCACAGATACGCAGTATTTT. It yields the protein CASSSSRTPRTDTQYF.

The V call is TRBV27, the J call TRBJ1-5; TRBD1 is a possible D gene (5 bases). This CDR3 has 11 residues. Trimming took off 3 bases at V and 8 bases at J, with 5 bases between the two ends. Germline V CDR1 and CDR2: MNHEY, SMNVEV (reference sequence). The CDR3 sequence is CASSLDKPQHF. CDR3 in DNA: TGTGCCAGCAGTTTGGACAAGCCCCAGCATTTT.

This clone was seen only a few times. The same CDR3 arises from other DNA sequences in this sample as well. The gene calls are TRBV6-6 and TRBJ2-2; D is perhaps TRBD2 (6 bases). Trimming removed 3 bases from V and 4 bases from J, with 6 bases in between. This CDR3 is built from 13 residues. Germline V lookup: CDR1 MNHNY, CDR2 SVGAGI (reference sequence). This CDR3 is CASSYSGTGELFF. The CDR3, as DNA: TGTGCCAGCAGTTATAGCGGCACCGGGGAGCTGTTTTTT.

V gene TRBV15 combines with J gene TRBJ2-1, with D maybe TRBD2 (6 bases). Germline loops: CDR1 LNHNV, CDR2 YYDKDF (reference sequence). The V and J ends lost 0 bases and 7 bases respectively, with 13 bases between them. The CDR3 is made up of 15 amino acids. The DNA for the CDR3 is TGTGCCACCAGCAGAGAACTAGCTCTTTGGAATGAGCAGTTCTTC. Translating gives CATSRELALWNEQFF.

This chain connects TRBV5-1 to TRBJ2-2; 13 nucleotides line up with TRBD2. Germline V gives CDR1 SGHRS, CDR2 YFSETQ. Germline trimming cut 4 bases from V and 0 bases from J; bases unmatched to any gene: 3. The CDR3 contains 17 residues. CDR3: CASSPGLAGTNTGELFF. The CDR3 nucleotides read TGCGCCAGCAGCCCGGGACTAGCGGGAACGAACACCGGGGAGCTGTTTTTT.

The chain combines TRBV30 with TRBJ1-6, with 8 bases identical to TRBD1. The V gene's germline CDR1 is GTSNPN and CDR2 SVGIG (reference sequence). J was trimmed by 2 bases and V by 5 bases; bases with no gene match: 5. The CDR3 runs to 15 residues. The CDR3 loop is CAWDRGLTYNSPLHF. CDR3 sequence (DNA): TGTGCCTGGGACAGGGGACTCACCTATAATTCACCCCTCCACTTT.